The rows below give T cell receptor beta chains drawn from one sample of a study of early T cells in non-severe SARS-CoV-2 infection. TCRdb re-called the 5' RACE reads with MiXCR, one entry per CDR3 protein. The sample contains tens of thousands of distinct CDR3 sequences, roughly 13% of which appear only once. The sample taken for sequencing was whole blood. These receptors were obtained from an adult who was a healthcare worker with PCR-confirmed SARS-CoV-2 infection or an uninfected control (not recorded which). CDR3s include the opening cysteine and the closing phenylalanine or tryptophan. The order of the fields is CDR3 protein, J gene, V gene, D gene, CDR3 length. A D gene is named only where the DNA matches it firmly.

CDR3aa: CASSLMLQGPEQYF
j_gene: TRBJ2-7
v_gene: TRBV11-2
d_gene: -
len: 14

CDR3aa: CASTTRVAGPTDTQYF
j_gene: TRBJ2-3
v_gene: TRBV12-3/TRBV12-4
d_gene: -
len: 16

CDR3aa: CASSPQGGSYNEQFF
j_gene: TRBJ2-1
v_gene: TRBV6-6
d_gene: TRBD1
len: 15

CDR3aa: CASTALSGGAIEQFF
j_gene: TRBJ2-1
v_gene: TRBV19
d_gene: TRBD2
len: 15

CDR3aa: CASSSSWTSGSSSYEQYF
j_gene: TRBJ2-7
v_gene: TRBV11-2
d_gene: TRBD2
len: 18

CDR3aa: CASSLPNNEQFF
j_gene: TRBJ2-1
v_gene: TRBV5-8
d_gene: -
len: 12

CDR3aa: CASSLTPSPTGELFF
j_gene: TRBJ2-2
v_gene: TRBV7-3
d_gene: -
len: 15

CDR3aa: CASGSASGSATYNEQFF
j_gene: TRBJ2-1
v_gene: TRBV12-5
d_gene: TRBD2
len: 17

CDR3aa: CASSLPGPRGSGRVEQYF
j_gene: TRBJ2-7
v_gene: TRBV7-2
d_gene: TRBD2
len: 18

CDR3aa: CASSFRGQTQYF
j_gene: TRBJ2-5
v_gene: TRBV7-8
d_gene: -
len: 12

CDR3aa: CASSLGGQPQHF
j_gene: TRBJ1-5
v_gene: TRBV27
d_gene: -
len: 12

CDR3aa: CASSMNPVMNTEAFF
j_gene: TRBJ1-1
v_gene: TRBV19
d_gene: -
len: 15

CDR3aa: CASSPQNGQGVDTEAFF
j_gene: TRBJ1-1
v_gene: TRBV2
d_gene: TRBD1
len: 17

CDR3aa: CASSLSADTQYF
j_gene: TRBJ2-3
v_gene: TRBV7-3
d_gene: -
len: 12

CDR3aa: CASGTSAMNTEAFF
j_gene: TRBJ1-1
v_gene: TRBV12-5
d_gene: -
len: 14

CDR3aa: CASSPGQANPNYGYTF
j_gene: TRBJ1-2
v_gene: TRBV9
d_gene: TRBD1
len: 16

CDR3aa: CASSPRGGSSYNEPFF
j_gene: TRBJ2-1
v_gene: TRBV7-3
d_gene: TRBD1
len: 16

CDR3aa: CASSPGLRDGYTF
j_gene: TRBJ1-2
v_gene: TRBV9
d_gene: -
len: 13

CDR3aa: CASSQEGRAEQFF
j_gene: TRBJ2-1
v_gene: TRBV3-1
d_gene: -
len: 13

CDR3aa: CASEQGLNRDYGYTF
j_gene: TRBJ1-2
v_gene: TRBV2
d_gene: -
len: 15

CDR3aa: CASSERAADTQYF
j_gene: TRBJ2-3
v_gene: TRBV2
d_gene: -
len: 13

CDR3aa: CASSMGGQGIQPQHF
j_gene: TRBJ1-5
v_gene: TRBV19
d_gene: -
len: 15